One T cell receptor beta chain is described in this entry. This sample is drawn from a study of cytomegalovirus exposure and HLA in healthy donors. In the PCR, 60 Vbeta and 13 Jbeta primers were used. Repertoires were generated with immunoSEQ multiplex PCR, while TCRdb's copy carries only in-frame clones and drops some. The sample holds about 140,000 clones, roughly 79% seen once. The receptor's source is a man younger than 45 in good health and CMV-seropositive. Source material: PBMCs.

CDR3: CASSRTGTSSYNEQFF. In nucleotides, the CDR3 is TGCGCCAGCAGCCGAACCGGGACTAGCTCCTACAATGAGCAGTTCTTC. V is TRBV5-1 and J is TRBJ2-1; TRBD2 agrees at 8 bases. This CDR3 contains 16 residues. J lost 0 bases, V lost 4 bases, and 6 bases had no gene match. The germline CDR1 and CDR2 sequences are SGHRS and YFSETQ.